Listed here are 7 T cell receptor beta chains from one sample, sequenced in a study of blood T cell repertoires in COVID-19. Libraries were prepared by immunoSEQ multiplex PCR; TCRdb keeps only in-frame clonotypes and omits some of them. The data contain tens of thousands of clones, roughly two thirds of them singletons. The sequenced sample was PBMCs or T cells enriched from blood (not recorded which). The origin of the receptors is a woman aged 55-70 years who had been exposed to COVID-19.

The chain joins TRBV5-4 to TRBJ1-2; 8 nucleotides line up with TRBD1. V was pared by 4 bases and J by 8 bases, with 13 bases of the junction left unmatched. The CDR3 loop spans 15 amino acids. Germline V gene lookup returns CDR1 SGHNT and CDR2 YYREEE (reference sequence). The CDR3 region has the DNA TGTGCCAGCAGCCGTTTTTACTCGACAGGGGCGGGCTACACCTTC. Residues: CASSRFYSTGAGYTF.

The CDR3 nucleotides are TGTGCCAGTAAGGGGGTGTGGGATCATCAGCCCCAGCATTTT. Translated: CASKGVWDHQPQHF. V usage is TRBV19 and J usage is TRBJ1-5; perhaps TRBD1 as D (6 bases). The CDR3 has 14 amino acids. CDR1 is LNHDA and CDR2 is SQIVND in the germline V gene (reference sequence). The V gene lost 7 bases and the J gene lost 5 bases, with 15 bases spanning the gap.

This clone was seen more than once but under ten times. The CDR3 DNA sequence: TGTGCCAGCAGCGAAAAGGCGTCATGGGGGCTAGCGGCCACCTACGAGCAGTACTTC. The encoded protein is CASSEKASWGLAATYEQYF. The genes are TRBV5-5 and TRBJ2-7, with D maybe TRBD2 (7 bases). The CDR3 runs 19 residues. Germline V gives CDR1 SGHKS, CDR2 YYEKEE (reference sequence). V lost 4 bases and J 2 bases, leaving 28 bases between the germline ends.

The rearrangement uses TRBV6-5 and TRBJ1-4; possibly TRBD1 for D (5 bases). This CDR3 spans 14 amino acids. Germline CDR1 is MNHEY and CDR2 is SVGAGI. The ends were cut back, 6 bases at V and 4 bases at J, with 12 bases in the middle. CDR3 in amino acids: CASSQGGLNEKLFF. Here the CDR3 DNA reads TGTGCCAGCAGCCAGGGAGGACTTAATGAAAAACTGTTTTTT.

This clone was detected ten times or more. This chain uses TRBV9 with TRBJ1-1; the match to TRBD1 covers 7 bases. This CDR3 region has 13 residues. CDR1 SGDLS and CDR2 YYNGEE come from the germline V gene. J was trimmed by 8 bases and V by 5 bases; bases with no gene match: 9. Written as DNA, the CDR3 is TGTGCCAGCAGTGACAGGGTCAAGGGGGAAGCTTTCTTT. Translation gives CASSDRVKGEAFF.

This chain joins TRBV19 and TRBJ1-1; D ambiguous. The CDR3 sequence is 12 residues long. V was shortened by 2 bases and J by 3 bases, with 4 bases between the two germline ends. CDR1 and CDR2 from the germline V gene are LNHDA and SQIVND (reference sequence). The CDR3 sequence: CASSIRDTEAFF. CDR3 nucleotide sequence: TGTGCCAGTAGTATACGAGACACTGAAGCTTTCTTT.

The chain links TRBV25-1 to TRBJ2-7; D is unclear. The CDR3 consists of 11 residues. From germline, CDR1 is MGHDK and CDR2 SYGVNS. Between the trimmed V and J ends, which lost 7 bases and 4 bases, there was a span of 8 bases. CDR3: CASTGFYEQYF. In DNA form, the CDR3 reads TGTGCCAGCACCGGGTTTTACGAGCAGTACTTC.